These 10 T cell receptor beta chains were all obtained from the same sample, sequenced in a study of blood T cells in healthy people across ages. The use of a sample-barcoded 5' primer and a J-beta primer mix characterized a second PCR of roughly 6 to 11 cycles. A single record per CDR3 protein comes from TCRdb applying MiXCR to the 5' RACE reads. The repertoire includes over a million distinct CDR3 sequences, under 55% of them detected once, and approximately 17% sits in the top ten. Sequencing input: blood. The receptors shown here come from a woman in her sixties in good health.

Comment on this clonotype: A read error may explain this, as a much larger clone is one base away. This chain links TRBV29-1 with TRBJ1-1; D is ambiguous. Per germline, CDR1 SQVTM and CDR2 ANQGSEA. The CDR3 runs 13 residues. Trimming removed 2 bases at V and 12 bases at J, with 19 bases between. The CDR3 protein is CSVEPMDGYQTFF. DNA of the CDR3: TGCAGCGTTGAACCTATGGACGGATATCAAACTTTCTTT.

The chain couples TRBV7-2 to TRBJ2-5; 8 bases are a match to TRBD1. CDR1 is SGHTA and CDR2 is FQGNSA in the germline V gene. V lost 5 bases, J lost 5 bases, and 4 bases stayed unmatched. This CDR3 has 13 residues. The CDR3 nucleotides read TGTGCCAGCAGCGCCAGGGGGCGCGAGACCCAGTACTTC. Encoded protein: CASSARGRETQYF.

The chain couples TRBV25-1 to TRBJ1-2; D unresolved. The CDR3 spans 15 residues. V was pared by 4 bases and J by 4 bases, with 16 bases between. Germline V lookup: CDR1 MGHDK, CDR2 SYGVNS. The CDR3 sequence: CASSGQTPRFYGYTF. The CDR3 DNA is TGTGCCAGCAGTGGCCAGACCCCGCGATTCTATGGCTACACCTTC.

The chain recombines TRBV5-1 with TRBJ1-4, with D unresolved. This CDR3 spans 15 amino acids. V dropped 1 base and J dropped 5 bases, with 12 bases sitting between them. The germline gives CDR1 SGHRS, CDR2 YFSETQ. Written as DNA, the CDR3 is TGCGCCAGCAGCTTGTCGGGAGGGAAAAATGAAAAACTGTTTTTT. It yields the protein CASSLSGGKNEKLFF.

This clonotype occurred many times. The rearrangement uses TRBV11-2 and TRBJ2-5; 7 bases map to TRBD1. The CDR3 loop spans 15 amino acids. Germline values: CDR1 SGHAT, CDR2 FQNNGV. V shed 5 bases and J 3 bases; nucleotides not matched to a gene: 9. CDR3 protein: CASSRGQVGEETQYF. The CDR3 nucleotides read TGTGCCAGCAGCCGTGGACAGGTTGGGGAAGAGACCCAGTACTTC.

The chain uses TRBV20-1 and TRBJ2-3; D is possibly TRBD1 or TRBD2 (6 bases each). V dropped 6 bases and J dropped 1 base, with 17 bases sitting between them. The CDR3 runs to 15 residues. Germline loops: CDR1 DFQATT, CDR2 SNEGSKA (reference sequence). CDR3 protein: CSASEGGGGTDTQYF. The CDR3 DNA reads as TGCAGTGCCTCAGAAGGGGGAGGAGGCACAGATACGCAGTATTTT.

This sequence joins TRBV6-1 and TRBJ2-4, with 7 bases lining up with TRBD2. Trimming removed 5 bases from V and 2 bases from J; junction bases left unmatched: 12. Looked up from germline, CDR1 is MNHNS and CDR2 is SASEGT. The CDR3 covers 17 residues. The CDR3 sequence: CASSRTGGEGSKNIQYF. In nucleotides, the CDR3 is TGTGCCAGCAGTCGAACGGGAGGTGAAGGTTCCAAAAACATTCAGTACTTC.

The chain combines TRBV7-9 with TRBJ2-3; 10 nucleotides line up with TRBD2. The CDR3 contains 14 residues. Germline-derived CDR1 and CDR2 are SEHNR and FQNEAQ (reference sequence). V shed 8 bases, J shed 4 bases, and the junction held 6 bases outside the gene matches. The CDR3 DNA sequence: TGTGCCAGCGCTAGCGGGAGAAAAGCAGATACGCAGTATTTT. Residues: CASASGRKADTQYF.

The chain's CDR3 is CASSSLMRERPNEQFF. CDR3 nucleotides: TGTGCCAGCAGCAGCCTGATGCGGGAGCGCCCCAATGAGCAGTTCTTC. This rearrangement joins TRBV7-6 to TRBJ2-1; 7 bases map to TRBD2. V trimming: 5 bases; J trimming: 6 bases; junction bases outside the gene matches: 13. The CDR3 has 16 residues. Looked up from germline, CDR1 is SGHVS and CDR2 is FNYEAQ.

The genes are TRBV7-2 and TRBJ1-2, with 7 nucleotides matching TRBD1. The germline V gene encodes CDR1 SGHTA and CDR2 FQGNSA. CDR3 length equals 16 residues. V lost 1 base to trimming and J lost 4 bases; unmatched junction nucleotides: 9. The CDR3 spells CASSLEGTRQGYGYTF. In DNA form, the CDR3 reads TGTGCCAGCAGCTTAGAGGGGACTAGACAGGGCTATGGCTACACCTTC.